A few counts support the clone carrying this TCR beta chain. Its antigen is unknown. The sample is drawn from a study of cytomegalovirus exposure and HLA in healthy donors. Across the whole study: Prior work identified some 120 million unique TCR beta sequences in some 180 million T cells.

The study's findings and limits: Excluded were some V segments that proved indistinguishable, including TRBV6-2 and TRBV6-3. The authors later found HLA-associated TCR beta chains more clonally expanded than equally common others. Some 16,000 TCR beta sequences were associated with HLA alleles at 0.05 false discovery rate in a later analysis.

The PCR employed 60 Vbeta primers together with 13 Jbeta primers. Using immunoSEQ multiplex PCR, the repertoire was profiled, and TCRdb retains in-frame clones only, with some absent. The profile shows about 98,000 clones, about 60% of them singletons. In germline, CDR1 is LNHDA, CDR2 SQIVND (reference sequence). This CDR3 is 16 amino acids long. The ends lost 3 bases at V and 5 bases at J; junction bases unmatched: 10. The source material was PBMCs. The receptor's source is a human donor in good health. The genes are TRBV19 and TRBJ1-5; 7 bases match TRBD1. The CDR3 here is CASSIDGQVGDQPQHF. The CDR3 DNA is TGTGCCAGTAGTATTGACGGACAGGTGGGGGATCAGCCCCAGCATTTT.